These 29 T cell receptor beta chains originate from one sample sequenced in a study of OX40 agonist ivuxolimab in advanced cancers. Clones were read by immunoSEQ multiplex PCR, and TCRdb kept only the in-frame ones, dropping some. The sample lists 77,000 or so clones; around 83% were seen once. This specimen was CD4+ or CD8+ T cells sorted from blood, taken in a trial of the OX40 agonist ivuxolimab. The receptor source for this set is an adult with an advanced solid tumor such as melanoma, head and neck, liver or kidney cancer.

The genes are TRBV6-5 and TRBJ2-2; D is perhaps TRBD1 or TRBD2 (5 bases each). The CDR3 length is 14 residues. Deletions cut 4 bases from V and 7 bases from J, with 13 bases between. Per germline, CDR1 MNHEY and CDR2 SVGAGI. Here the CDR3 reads CASSWDPDVGELFF. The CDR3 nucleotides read TGTGCCAGCAGTTGGGACCCCGACGTCGGGGAGCTGTTTTTT.

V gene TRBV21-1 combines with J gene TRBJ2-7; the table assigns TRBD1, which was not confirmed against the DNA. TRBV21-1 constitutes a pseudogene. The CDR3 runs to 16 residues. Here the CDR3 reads CASIDRRRTDLYEQYF. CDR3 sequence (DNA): TGTGCCAGCATTGACAGGCGAAGGACCGACCTTTACGAGCAGTACTTC.

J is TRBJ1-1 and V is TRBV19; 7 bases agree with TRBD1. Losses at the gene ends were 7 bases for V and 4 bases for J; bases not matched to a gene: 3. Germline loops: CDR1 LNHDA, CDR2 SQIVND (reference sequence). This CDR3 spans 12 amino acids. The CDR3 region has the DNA TGTGCCAGTAATACAGGGGTCACTGAAGCTTTCTTT. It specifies CASNTGVTEAFF. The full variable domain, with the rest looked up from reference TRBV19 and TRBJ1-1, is DGGITQSPKYLFRKEGQNVTLSCEQNLNHDAMYWYRQDPGQGLRLIYYSQIVNDFQKGDIAEGYSVSREKKESFPLTVTSAQKNPTAFYLCASNTGVTEAFFGQGTRLTVV.

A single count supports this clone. The DNA of the CDR3 is TGTGCCACGACAGGGGCGTTGAACACTGAAGCTTTCTTT. The encoded protein is CATTGALNTEAFF. The chain has TRBV6-5 and TRBJ1-1, with TRBD1 matching 8 bases. CDR1 and CDR2 (germline): MNHEY, SVGAGI. The CDR3 consists of 13 residues. The ends lost 10 bases at V and 0 bases at J; junction bases unmatched: 4.

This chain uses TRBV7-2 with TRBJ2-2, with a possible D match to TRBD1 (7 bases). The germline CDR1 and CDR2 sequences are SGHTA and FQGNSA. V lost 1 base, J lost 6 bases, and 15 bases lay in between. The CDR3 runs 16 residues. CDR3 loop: CASSLESTGRSGELFF. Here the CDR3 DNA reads TGTGCCAGCAGCTTAGAATCGACAGGGAGGTCCGGGGAGCTGTTTTTT. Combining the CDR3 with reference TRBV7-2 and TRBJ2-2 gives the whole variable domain GAGVSQSPSNKVTEKGKDVELRCDPISGHTALYWYRQSLGQGLEFLIYFQGNSAPDKSGLPSDRFSAERTGGSVSTLTIQRTQQEDSAVYLCASSLESTGRSGELFFGEGSRLTVL.

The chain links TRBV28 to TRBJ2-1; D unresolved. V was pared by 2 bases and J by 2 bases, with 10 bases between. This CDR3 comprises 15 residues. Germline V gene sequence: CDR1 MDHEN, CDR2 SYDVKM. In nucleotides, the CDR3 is TGTGCCAGCAGTTTAGGTCGGAGCGCCTACAATGAGCAGTTCTTC. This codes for CASSLGRSAYNEQFF.

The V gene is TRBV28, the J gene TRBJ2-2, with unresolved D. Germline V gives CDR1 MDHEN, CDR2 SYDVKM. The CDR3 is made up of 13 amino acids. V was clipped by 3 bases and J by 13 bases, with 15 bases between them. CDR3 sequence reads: CASSFALLKVLFF. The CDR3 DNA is TGTGCCAGCAGTTTCGCCCTCCTTAAGGTGCTGTTTTTT. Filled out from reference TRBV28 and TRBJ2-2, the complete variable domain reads DVKVTQSSRYLVKRTGEKVFLECVQDMDHENMFWYRQDPGLGLRLIYFSYDVKMKEKGDIPEGYSVSREKKERFSLILESASTNQTSMYLCASSFALLKVLFFGEGSRLTVL.

CDR3 loop: CASSLGVRTLYGYTF. CDR3 in DNA: TGTGCCAGCAGCTTAGGTGTAAGGACACTCTATGGCTACACCTTC. The chain has TRBV11-2 and TRBJ1-2; tentatively, D is TRBD1 (5 bases). V was shortened by 1 base and J by 4 bases, with 13 bases between the two germline ends. The CDR3 loop spans 15 amino acids. Per germline, CDR1 SGHAT and CDR2 FQNNGV.

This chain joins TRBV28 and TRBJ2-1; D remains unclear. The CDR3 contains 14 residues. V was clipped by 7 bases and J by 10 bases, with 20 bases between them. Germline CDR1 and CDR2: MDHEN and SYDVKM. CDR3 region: CASTSPGITREQFF. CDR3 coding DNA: TGTGCCAGCACCTCCCCGGGTATCACACGGGAGCAGTTCTTC.

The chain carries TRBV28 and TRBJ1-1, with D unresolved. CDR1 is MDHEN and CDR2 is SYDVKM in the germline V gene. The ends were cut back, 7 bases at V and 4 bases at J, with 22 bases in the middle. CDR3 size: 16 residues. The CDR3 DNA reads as TGTGCCAGCAATTTGAGTTGGGCGACCGAGGGCACTGAAGCTTTCTTT. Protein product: CASNLSWATEGTEAFF.

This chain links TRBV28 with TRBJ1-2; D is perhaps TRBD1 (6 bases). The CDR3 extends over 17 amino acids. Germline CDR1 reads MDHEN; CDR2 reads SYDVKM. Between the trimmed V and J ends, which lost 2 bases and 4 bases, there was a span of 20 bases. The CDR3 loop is CASSLSGRGYLGYGYTF. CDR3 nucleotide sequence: TGTGCCAGCAGTTTAAGCGGTAGGGGGTATCTGGGCTATGGCTACACCTTC.

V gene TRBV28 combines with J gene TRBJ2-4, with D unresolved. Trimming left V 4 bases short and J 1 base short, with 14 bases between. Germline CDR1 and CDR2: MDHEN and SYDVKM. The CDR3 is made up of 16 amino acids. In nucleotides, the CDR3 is TGTGCCAGCAGTTCCCCCGGAGCCCAGGCCAAAAACATTCAGTACTTC. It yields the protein CASSSPGAQAKNIQYF.

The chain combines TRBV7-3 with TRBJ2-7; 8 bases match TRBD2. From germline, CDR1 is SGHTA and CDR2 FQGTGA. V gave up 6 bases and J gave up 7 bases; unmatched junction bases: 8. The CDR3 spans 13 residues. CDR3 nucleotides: TGTGCCAGCAGTTCCGGGGGGGTTAGAGAGCAGTACTTC. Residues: CASSSGGVREQYF.

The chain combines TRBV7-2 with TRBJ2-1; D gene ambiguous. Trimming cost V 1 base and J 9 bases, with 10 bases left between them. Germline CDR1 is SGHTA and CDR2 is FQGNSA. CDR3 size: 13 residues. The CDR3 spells CASSLVGESEQFF. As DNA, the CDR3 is TGTGCCAGCAGCTTAGTGGGTGAGAGTGAGCAGTTCTTC.

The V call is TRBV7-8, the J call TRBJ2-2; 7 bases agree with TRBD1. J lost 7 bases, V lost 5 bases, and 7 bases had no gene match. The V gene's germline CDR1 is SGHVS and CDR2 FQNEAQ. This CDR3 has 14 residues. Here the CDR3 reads CASSTRDRSGELFF. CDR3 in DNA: TGTGCCAGCAGCACCCGGGACAGAAGCGGGGAGCTGTTTTTT.

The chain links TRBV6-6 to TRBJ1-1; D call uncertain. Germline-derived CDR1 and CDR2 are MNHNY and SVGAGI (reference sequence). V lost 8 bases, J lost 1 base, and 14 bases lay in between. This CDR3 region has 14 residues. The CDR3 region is CASVPEGRNTEAFF. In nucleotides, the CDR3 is TGTGCCAGCGTCCCCGAGGGTAGGAACACTGAAGCTTTCTTT.

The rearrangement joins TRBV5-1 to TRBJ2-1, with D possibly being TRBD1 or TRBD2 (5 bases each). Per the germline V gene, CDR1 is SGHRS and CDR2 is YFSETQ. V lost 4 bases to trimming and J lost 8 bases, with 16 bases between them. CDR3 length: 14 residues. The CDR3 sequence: CASSPGTPTDEQFF. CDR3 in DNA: TGCGCCAGCAGCCCCGGGACCCCAACCGATGAGCAGTTCTTC.

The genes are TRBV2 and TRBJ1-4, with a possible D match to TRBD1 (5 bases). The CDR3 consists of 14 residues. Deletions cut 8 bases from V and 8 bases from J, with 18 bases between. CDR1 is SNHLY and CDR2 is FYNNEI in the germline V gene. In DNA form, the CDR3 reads TGTGCCAGCGGAGCCGATGTGGGGCGGGAAAAACTGTTTTTT. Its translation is CASGADVGREKLFF.

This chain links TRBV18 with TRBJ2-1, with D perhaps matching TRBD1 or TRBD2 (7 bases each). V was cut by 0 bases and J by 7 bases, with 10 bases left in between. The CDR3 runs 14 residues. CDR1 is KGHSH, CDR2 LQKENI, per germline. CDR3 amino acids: CASSPPQGGNEQFF. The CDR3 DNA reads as TGTGCCAGCTCACCACCGCAGGGGGGGAATGAGCAGTTCTTC.

The CDR3: CASSTGGHRDRSVDTQYF. In DNA form, the CDR3 reads TGTGCCAGCAGCACCGGAGGGCATCGGGACCGGTCGGTAGATACGCAGTATTTT. The rearrangement joins TRBV21-1 to TRBJ2-3; the table calls TRBD2, which could not be checked here. TRBV21-1 is recorded as a pseudogene. This CDR3 is 18 amino acids long.

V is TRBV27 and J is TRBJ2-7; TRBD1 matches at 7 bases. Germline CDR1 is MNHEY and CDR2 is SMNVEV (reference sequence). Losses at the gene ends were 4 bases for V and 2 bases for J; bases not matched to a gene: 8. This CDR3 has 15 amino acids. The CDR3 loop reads CASSSPTGFAYEQYF. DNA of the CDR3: TGTGCCAGCAGTTCCCCGACAGGGTTTGCCTACGAGCAGTACTTC.

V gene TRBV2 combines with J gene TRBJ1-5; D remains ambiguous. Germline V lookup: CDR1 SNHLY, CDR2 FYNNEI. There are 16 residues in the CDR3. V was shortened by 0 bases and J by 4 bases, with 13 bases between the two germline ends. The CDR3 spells CASSEALRAANQPQHF. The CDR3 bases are TGTGCCAGCAGTGAAGCGCTTCGGGCAGCTAATCAGCCCCAGCATTTT.

The CDR3 reads CASSRSGGTGDEKLFF. In DNA form, the CDR3 reads TGCGCCAGCAGCCGATCGGGAGGGACGGGGGACGAAAAACTGTTTTTT. The chain combines TRBV4-3 with TRBJ1-4, with a possible D match to TRBD1 (5 bases). This CDR3 contains 16 residues. Trimming cost V 4 bases and J 8 bases, with 20 bases left between them. CDR1 is LGHNA, CDR2 YSLEER, per germline.

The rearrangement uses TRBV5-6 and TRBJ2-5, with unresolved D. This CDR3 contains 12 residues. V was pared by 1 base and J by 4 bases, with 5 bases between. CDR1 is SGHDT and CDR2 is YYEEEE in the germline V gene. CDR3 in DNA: TGTGCCAGCAGCTTGCTAGGAGAGACCCAGTACTTC. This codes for CASSLLGETQYF.

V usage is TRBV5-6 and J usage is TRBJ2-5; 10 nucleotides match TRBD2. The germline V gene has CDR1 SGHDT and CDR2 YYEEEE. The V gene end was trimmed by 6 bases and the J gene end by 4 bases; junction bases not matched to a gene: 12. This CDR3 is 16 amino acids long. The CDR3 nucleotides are TGTGCCAGCAACTCAGTAAGCGGGAGGGCCGGAGAGACCCAGTACTTC. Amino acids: CASNSVSGRAGETQYF.

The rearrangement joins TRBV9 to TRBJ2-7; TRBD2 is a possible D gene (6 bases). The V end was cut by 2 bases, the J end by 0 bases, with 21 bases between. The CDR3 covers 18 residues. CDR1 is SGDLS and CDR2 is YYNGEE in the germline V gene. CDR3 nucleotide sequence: TGTGCCAGCAGCGTGGGTGCCCACATAGGAGGGGACTCCTACGAGCAGTACTTC. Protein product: CASSVGAHIGGDSYEQYF.

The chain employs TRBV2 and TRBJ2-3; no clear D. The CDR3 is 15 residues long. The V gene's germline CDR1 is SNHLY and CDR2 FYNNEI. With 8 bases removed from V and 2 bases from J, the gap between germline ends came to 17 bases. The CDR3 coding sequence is TGTGCCAGCGTCGAGACCGACCTAACCACAGATACGCAGTATTTT. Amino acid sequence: CASVETDLTTDTQYF.

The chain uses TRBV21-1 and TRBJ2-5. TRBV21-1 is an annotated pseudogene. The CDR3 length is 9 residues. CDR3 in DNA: TGTGCCAGGCCGAAGACCCAGTACTTC. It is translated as CARPKTQYF.

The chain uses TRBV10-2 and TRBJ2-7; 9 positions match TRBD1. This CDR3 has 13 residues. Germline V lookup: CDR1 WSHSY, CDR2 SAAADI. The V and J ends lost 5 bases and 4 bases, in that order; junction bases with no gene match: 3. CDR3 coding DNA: TGCGCCAGCAGTCACGGACAGGGGTACGAGCAGTACTTC. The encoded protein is CASSHGQGYEQYF.